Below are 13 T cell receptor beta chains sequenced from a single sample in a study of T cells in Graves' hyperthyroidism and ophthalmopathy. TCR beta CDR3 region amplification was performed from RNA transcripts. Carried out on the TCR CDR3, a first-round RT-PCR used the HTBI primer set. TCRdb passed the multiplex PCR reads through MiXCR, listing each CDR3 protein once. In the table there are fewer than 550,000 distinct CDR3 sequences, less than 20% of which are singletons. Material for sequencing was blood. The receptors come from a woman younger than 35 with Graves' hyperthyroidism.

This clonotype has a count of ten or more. Here the CDR3 DNA reads TGTGCCATCAGTTACTCCCCCGGGACTAGCGGTGGGGAGCAGTACTTC. This sequence encodes CAISYSPGTSGGEQYF. The rearrangement uses TRBV10-3 and TRBJ2-7, with 11 bases lining up with TRBD2. The CDR3 is 16 residues long. The V gene end was trimmed by 5 bases and the J gene end by 7 bases; junction bases not matched to a gene: 13. CDR1 is ENHRY, CDR2 SYGVKD, per germline.

In nucleotides, the CDR3 is TGTGCCAGTAGTAAGGGTCCCGGGGAGCTGTTTTTT. Translation gives CASSKGPGELFF. V usage is TRBV19 and J usage is TRBJ2-2, with unresolved D. The germline CDR1 and CDR2 sequences are LNHDA and SQIVND (reference sequence). Trimming shortened V by 4 bases and J by 6 bases, and 6 bases separated the two germline ends. The CDR3 extends over 12 amino acids.

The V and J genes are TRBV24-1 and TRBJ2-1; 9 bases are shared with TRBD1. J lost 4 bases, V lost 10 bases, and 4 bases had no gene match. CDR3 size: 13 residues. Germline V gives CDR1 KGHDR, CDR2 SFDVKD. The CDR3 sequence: CATSGTGYNEQFF. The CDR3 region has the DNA TGTGCCACTTCTGGGACAGGGTACAATGAGCAGTTCTTC.

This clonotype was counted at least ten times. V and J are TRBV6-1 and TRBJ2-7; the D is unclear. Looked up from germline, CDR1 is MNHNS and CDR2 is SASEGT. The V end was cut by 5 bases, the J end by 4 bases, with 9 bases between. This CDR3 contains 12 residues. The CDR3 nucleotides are TGTGCCAGCAGTCCGGACGGATACGAGCAGTACTTC. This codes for CASSPDGYEQYF.

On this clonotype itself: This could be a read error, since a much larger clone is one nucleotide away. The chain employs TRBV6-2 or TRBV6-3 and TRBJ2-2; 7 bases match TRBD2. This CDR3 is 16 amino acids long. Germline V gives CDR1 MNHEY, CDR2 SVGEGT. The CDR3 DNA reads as TGTGCCAGCGGTTACTCGGGGGGAGCAAGCACCGGGGAGCTGTTTTTT. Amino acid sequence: CASGYSGGASTGELFF.

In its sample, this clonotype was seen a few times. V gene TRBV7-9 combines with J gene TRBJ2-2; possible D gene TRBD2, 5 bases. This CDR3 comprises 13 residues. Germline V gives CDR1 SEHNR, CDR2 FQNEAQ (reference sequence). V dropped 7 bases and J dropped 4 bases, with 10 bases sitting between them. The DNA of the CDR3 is TGTGCCAGCAAGCTAGAGGGCACCGGGGAGCTGTTTTTT. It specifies CASKLEGTGELFF.

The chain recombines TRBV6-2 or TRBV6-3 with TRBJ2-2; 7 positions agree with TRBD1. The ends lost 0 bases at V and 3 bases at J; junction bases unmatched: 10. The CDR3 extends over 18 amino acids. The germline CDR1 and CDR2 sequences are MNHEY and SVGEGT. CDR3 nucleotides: TGTGCCAGCAGTTACTCAGGGGGCGCGGGTCAACACACCGGGGAGCTGTTTTTT. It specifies CASSYSGGAGQHTGELFF.

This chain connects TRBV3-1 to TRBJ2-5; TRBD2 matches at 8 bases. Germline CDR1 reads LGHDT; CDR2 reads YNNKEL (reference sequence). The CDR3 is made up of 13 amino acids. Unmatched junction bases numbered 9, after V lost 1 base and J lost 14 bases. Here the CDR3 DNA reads TGTGCCAGCAGCCAAGCCTCTAGCGGGTTTTATTACTTC. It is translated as CASSQASSGFYYF.

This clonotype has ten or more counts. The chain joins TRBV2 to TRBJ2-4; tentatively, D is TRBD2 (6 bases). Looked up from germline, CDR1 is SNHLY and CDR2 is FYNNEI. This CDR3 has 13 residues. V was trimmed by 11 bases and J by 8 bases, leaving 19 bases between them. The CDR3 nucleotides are TGTGCCTCAACGGGACTTTTTGGGGACATTCAGTACTTC. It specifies CASTGLFGDIQYF. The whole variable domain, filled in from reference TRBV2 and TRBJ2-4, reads EPEVTQTPSHQVTQMGQEVILRCVPISNHLYFYWYRQILGQKVEFLVSFYNNEISEKSEIFDDQFSVERPDGSNFTLKIRSTKLEDSAMYFCASTGLFGDIQYFGAGTRLSVL.

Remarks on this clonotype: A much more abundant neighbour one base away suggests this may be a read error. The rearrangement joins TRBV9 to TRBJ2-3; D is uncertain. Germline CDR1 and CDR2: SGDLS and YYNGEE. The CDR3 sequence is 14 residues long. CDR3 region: CACSVEDHPNTQYF. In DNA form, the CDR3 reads TGTGCCTGCAGCGTAGAGGACCACCCCAATACGCAGTATTTT.

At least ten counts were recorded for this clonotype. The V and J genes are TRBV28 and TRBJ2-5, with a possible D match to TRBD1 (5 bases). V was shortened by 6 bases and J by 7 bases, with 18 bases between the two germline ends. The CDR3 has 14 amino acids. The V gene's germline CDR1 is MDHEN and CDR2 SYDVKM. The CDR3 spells CASSLPGQGRTQYF. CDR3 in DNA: TGTGCCAGCAGCCTCCCTGGGCAGGGTCGGACCCAGTACTTC.

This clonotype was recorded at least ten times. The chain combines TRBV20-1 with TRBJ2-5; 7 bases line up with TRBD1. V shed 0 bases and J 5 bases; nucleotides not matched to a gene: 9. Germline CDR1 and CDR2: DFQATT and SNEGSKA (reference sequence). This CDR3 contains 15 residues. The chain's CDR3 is CSARDQEGGAETQYF. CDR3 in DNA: TGCAGTGCTAGAGATCAGGAAGGGGGCGCTGAGACCCAGTACTTC.

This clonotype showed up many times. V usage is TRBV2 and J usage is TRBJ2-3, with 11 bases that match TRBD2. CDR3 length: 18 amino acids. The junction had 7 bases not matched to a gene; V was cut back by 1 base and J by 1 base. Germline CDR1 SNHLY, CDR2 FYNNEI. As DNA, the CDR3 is TGTGCCAGCAGTGAAGTTACTAGCGGGAGTTCTGGCACAGATACGCAGTATTTT. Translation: CASSEVTSGSSGTDTQYF.